This T cell receptor (beta chain) stems from a study of OX40 agonist ivuxolimab in advanced cancers. The CDR3 covers 14 residues. V was trimmed by 5 bases and J by 4 bases, leaving 14 bases between them. The germline CDR1 and CDR2 sequences are SGHAT and FQNNGV. TCRdb's copy holds only in-frame clones and misses some; the assay was immunoSEQ multiplex PCR. The sample holds 40,000 to 55,000 clones; roughly 93% are singletons and the top ten take 24%. This receptor was taken from an adult with an advanced solid tumor such as melanoma, head and neck, liver or kidney cancer. The sequencing used CD4+ or CD8+ T cells sorted from blood, collected in a trial of the OX40 agonist ivuxolimab. The chain couples TRBV11-2 to TRBJ1-2, with TRBD1 as a possible D gene (5 bases). The CDR3 DNA follows: TGTGCCAGCAGCCCCTATGAACAGGCCTATGGCTACACCTTC. It translates to CASSPYEQAYGYTF.